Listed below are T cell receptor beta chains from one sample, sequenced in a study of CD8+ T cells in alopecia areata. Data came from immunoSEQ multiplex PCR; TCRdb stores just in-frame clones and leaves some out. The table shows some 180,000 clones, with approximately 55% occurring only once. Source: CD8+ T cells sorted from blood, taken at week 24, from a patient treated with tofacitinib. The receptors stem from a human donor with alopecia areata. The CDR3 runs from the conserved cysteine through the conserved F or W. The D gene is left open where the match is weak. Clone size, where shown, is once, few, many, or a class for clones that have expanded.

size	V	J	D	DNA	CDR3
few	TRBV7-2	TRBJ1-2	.	TGTGCCAGCAGCTTAGTCCGGTCAGCTGAATGGGGCTACACCTTC	CASSLVRSAEWGYTF
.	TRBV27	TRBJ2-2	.	TGTGCCAGCAGTTTCGAGGAAGGGACCGGGGAGCTGTTTTTT	CASSFEEGTGELFF
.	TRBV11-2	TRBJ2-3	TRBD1	TGTGCCAGCAGCTTATTCCGGGACAGGGGTATGGATTTT	CASSLFRDRGMDF
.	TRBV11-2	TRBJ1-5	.	TGTGCCAGCAGCCCCCCACCCCAGCATTTT	CASSPPPQHF
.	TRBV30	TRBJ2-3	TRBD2	TGTGCCTGGAGTCGGGGCGGGGGGACAGATACGCAGTATTTT	CAWSRGGGTDTQYF
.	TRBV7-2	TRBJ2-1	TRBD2	TGCGCCAGCAGCCAAGATGCGGGGGACTACAATGAGCAGTTCTTC	CASSQDAGDYNEQFF
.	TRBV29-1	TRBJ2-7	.	TGCAGCGTCTTGACAGGAGCTAATTACGAGCAGTACTTC	CSVLTGANYEQYF
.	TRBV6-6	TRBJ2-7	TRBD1	TGTGCCAGCAGCCACCGGGACAGATCCTACGAGCAGTACTTC	CASSHRDRSYEQYF
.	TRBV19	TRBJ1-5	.	TGTGCCAGTAGTATAGAAGTGGGTCAGCCCCAGCATTTT	CASSIEVGQPQHF
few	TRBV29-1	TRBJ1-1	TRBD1	TGCAGCGTGGAAGGGACGGAGAGGGGGCAGTTGGACACTGAAGCTTTCTTT	CSVEGTERGQLDTEAFF
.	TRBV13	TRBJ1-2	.	TGTGCCAGCAGCGACTCCACCGGGACCTTCCAAATCTTC	CASSDSTGTFQIF
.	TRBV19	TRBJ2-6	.	TGTGCCAGTAGTATCAAACACTCTGGGGCCAACGTCCTGACTTTC	CASSIKHSGANVLTF
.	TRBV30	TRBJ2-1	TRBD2	TGTGCCTGGACACATCCCGCGGGGGGGCCGTACAATGAGCAGTTCTTC	CAWTHPAGGPYNEQFF
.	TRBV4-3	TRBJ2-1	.	TGCGCCAGCAGCCAAGATAGGGGGGATGAGCAGTTCTTC	CASSQDRGDEQFF
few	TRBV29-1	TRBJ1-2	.	TGCAGCGTTGAAGTCAGGGTCAATGGCTACACCTTC	CSVEVRVNGYTF
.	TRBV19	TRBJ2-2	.	TGTGCCAGTAGTATTGACAACCTGAACACCGGGGAGCTGTTTTTT	CASSIDNLNTGELFF
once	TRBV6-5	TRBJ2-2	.	TGTGCCAGCAGCCCGCCCGGTTTGGAGCTGTTTTTT	CASSPPGLELFF
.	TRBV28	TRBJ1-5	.	TGTGCCAGCAGTTTAGGGGCCCTTAATCAGCCCCAGCATTTT	CASSLGALNQPQHF
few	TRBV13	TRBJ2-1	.	TGTGCCAGCAGCTTCCCAGACAGGAACGAGCAGTTCTTC	CASSFPDRNEQFF
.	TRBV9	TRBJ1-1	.	TGTGCCAGCAGCGTGTCCGGTAACCTGGGGACTGAAGCTTTCTTT	CASSVSGNLGTEAFF
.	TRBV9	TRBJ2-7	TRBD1	TGTGCCAGCAGCGACCGGGACAGAGAAGACGAGCAGTACTTC	CASSDRDREDEQYF
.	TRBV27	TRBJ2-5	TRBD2	TGTGCCAGCAGTTTGTCACTAGCGGAGACCCAGTACTTC	CASSLSLAETQYF
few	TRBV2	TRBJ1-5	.	TGTGCCAGCACCCGAGGGGGAGGTCAGGGTCAGCCCCAGCATTTT	CASTRGGGQGQPQHF
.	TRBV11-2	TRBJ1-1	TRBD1	TGTGCCAGCAGGGGAGACAGGGGCTCTCCAAACCAGAACACTGAAGCTTTCTTT	CASRGDRGSPNQNTEAFF
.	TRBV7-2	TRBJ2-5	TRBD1	TGTGCCAGCAGCTTATCACCAGGGGGTACAGGGGAGACCCAGTACTTC	CASSLSPGGTGETQYF
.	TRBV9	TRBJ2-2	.	TGTGCCAGCAGTGACACCGGGGAGCTGTTTTTT	CASSDTGELFF
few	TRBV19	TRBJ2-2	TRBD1	TGTGCCAGCCTTAAAACGGACAGGGGGAGTACCGGGGAGCTGTTTTTT	CASLKTDRGSTGELFF
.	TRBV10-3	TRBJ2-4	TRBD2	TGTGCCATCAGTGAGGGTAGCGGGGAGTTAAACATTCAGTACTTC	CAISEGSGELNIQYF
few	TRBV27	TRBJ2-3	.	TGTGCCAGCAGTAGATTCCCGGCAGATACGCAGTATTTT	CASSRFPADTQYF
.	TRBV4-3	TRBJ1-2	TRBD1	TGCGCCAGCAGCCAAGACGATAGGACAGGGCCAAACTATGGCTACACCTTC	CASSQDDRTGPNYGYTF
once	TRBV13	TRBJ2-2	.	TGTGCCAGCAGCTTCCAGGGAGGATGGGAGCTGTTTTTT	CASSFQGGWELFF
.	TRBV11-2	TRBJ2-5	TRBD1	TGTGCCAGCAGACGTGCTGACAGGGGGACCGGTGATTCGGAGACCCAGTACTTC	CASRRADRGTGDSETQYF
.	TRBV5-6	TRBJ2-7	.	TGTGCCAGCAGTCCCGGGACCTCATCGCACGAGCAGTACTTC	CASSPGTSSHEQYF
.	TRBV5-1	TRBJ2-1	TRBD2	TGCGCCAGCAGCTGGGGACTAGCGGGGGATGACGATGAGCAGTTCTTC	CASSWGLAGDDDEQFF
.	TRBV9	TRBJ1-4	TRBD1	TGTGCCAGCAGCCCCGGGACAGCTAATGAAAAACTGTTTTTT	CASSPGTANEKLFF
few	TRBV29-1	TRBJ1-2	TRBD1	TGCAGCGTATCCGGACAGGGGCTTGGCTACACCTTC	CSVSGQGLGYTF
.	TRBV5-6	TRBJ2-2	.	TGTGCCAGCAGCTTGATAGCCGGGGAGCTGTTTTTT	CASSLIAGELFF
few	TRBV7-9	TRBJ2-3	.	TGTGCCAGCAGCTACACAGATACGCAGTATTTT	CASSYTDTQYF